Presented here are 9 T cell receptor beta chains from one specimen sequenced in a study of T cell responses to AZD1222 COVID-19 vaccine. The assay was immunoSEQ multiplex PCR, and TCRdb's table has in-frame clones only and misses some. The table shows roughly 93,000 clones, with roughly nine tenths occurring only once. The material was peripheral blood, obtained 28 days after the second AZD1222 dose. The receptors shown here come from an adult who received the AZD1222 COVID-19 vaccine.

This clone appeared a few times. The V gene is TRBV27, the J gene TRBJ2-7; D call uncertain. V shed 2 bases and J shed 0 bases, with 11 bases lying between them. Germline CDR1 and CDR2: MNHEY and SMNVEV (reference sequence). This CDR3 has 15 residues. In DNA, the CDR3 is TGTGCCAGCAGTTTAGGATGGGCGAGCTCCTACGAGCAGTACTTC. It specifies CASSLGWASSYEQYF.

The chain employs TRBV5-1 and TRBJ2-7, with D possibly matching TRBD2 (7 bases). The germline gives CDR1 SGHRS, CDR2 YFSETQ. The CDR3 extends over 14 amino acids. V dropped 2 bases and J dropped 2 bases, with 11 bases sitting between them. CDR3 sequence (DNA): TGCGCCAGCAGCTTCGGAGGGGGGGCCTACGAGCAGTACTTC. This gives the protein CASSFGGGAYEQYF.

This chain's CDR3 is CASSTGERIAGSGNTIYF. The CDR3 nucleotides read TGTGCCAGCAGCACGGGGGAGAGAATAGCCGGCTCTGGAAACACCATATATTTT. The rearrangement links TRBV5-4 to TRBJ1-3, with D possibly being TRBD1 (5 bases). Germline V gene lookup returns CDR1 SGHNT and CDR2 YYREEE (reference sequence). Trimming shortened V by 4 bases and J by 0 bases, and 20 bases separated the two germline ends. The CDR3 covers 18 residues.

The sample holds a few counts of this clone. V and J are TRBV5-4 and TRBJ2-1; 9 nucleotides match TRBD1. V gave up 3 bases and J gave up 3 bases; unmatched junction bases: 4. The CDR3 consists of 15 residues. The germline CDR1 and CDR2 sequences are SGHNT and YYREEE (reference sequence). The CDR3 loop is CASSSRDRVYNEQFF. CDR3 DNA sequence: TGTGCCAGCAGCTCCCGGGACAGGGTCTACAATGAGCAGTTCTTC.

CDR3 DNA: TGTGCCAGCAGCTTAACTACAACCAGGGGGCGATTTGAGACCCAGTACTTC. Translating it yields CASSLTTTRGRFETQYF. The chain links TRBV7-9 to TRBJ2-5, with TRBD1 matching 8 bases. With 2 bases clipped from V and 5 bases from J, the junction kept 13 bases outside the gene matches. The V gene's germline CDR1 is SEHNR and CDR2 FQNEAQ (reference sequence). The CDR3 consists of 17 residues.

The chain carries TRBV7-9 and TRBJ1-6; TRBD1 matches at 8 bases. The ends lost 7 bases at V and 7 bases at J; junction bases unmatched: 3. The germline V gene encodes CDR1 SEHNR and CDR2 FQNEAQ (reference sequence). The CDR3 runs to 13 residues. CDR3 sequence (DNA): TGTGCCAGCACCGGGACAGGAAATTCACCCCTCCACTTT. Residues: CASTGTGNSPLHF.

The chain couples TRBV18 to TRBJ2-7; no clear D gene. There are 14 residues in the CDR3. Trimming cost V 8 bases and J 2 bases, with 16 bases left between them. Germline V lookup: CDR1 KGHSH, CDR2 LQKENI. The CDR3 here is CASHSSGLAYEQYF. The CDR3 coding sequence is TGTGCCAGCCATTCGTCGGGTCTAGCCTACGAGCAGTACTTC.

V is TRBV19 and J is TRBJ2-6, with D unresolved. Trimming shortened V by 3 bases and J by 1 base, and 7 bases separated the two germline ends. Germline loops: CDR1 LNHDA, CDR2 SQIVND (reference sequence). This CDR3 has 15 residues. CDR3 residues: CASSIPSSGANVLTF. The CDR3 nucleotides read TGTGCCAGTAGTATTCCGTCGTCTGGGGCCAACGTCCTGACTTTC.

On this clone: In the same sample, other DNA sequences code for this CDR3. The CDR3 DNA reads TGCGCCAGCAGCTTAAACGAAAAACTGTTTTTT. Its translation is CASSLNEKLFF. The chain combines TRBV5-1 with TRBJ1-4; D not certain. The CDR3 runs 11 residues. V was pared by 2 bases and J by 8 bases, with 4 bases between. Germline-derived CDR1 and CDR2 are SGHRS and YFSETQ.